The 19 T cell receptor beta chains below come from one sample, sequenced in a study of control samples from healthy donors and cancer patients. Using immunoSEQ multiplex PCR, the repertoire was profiled, and TCRdb retains in-frame clones only, with some absent. The data hold about 70,000 clones, with 87% observed a single time. The sequenced sample consisted of PBMCs. All receptors derive from a woman in her forties or fifties with head and neck cancer.

Here the CDR3 reads CASSIPGAVTYGYTF. The CDR3 DNA sequence: TGTGCCAGTAGTATTCCGGGGGCAGTGACCTATGGCTACACCTTC. The genes are TRBV19 and TRBJ1-2; D is possibly TRBD1 (6 bases). V lost 3 bases, J lost 4 bases, and 15 bases lay in between. CDR3 length: 15 residues. The germline gives CDR1 LNHDA, CDR2 SQIVND (reference sequence).

The chain recombines TRBV10-1 with TRBJ2-1, with unresolved D. Trimming removed 1 base from V and 10 bases from J, with 11 bases in between. Germline V gene lookup returns CDR1 WNHNN and CDR2 SYGVQD (reference sequence). The CDR3 has 13 amino acids. CDR3: CASSEFRLAEQFF. CDR3 sequence (DNA): TGCGCCAGCAGTGAGTTCCGGTTGGCAGAGCAGTTCTTC.

The chain carries TRBV2 and TRBJ2-5, with TRBD2 matching 7 bases. Germline CDR1 SNHLY, CDR2 FYNNEI. This CDR3 spans 13 amino acids. The junction had 4 bases not matched to a gene; V was cut back by 7 bases and J by 2 bases. The CDR3 region is CASNGLDQETQYF. The CDR3 DNA reads as TGTGCCAGCAACGGACTAGATCAAGAGACCCAGTACTTC.

The rearrangement links TRBV12-3 or TRBV12-4 to TRBJ1-1; possible D gene TRBD1, 5 bases. CDR3 length: 13 amino acids. Trimming removed 5 bases from V and 8 bases from J, with 15 bases in between. CDR3 region: CASSDGHGDEAFF. CDR3 DNA sequence: TGTGCCAGCAGTGACGGACATGGGGACGAAGCTTTCTTT.

The table lists this clone with a few counts. V is TRBV30 and J is TRBJ1-5; D might be TRBD1 (5 bases). Trimming left V 1 base short and J 2 bases short, with 12 bases between. CDR1 is GTSNPN, CDR2 SVGIG, per germline (reference sequence). The CDR3 contains 15 residues. The CDR3 loop is CAWSGPGRGNQPQHF. The CDR3 DNA reads TGTGCCTGGAGTGGACCGGGGCGAGGCAATCAGCCCCAGCATTTT.

The chain combines TRBV19 with TRBJ1-1; D perhaps matches TRBD1 (6 bases). Trimming left V 5 bases short and J 7 bases short, with 20 bases between. The germline V gene has CDR1 LNHDA and CDR2 SQIVND (reference sequence). The CDR3 loop spans 15 amino acids. Here the CDR3 reads CASSLSRGGRGEAFF. The CDR3 DNA is TGTGCCAGTAGTCTCTCTCGGGGGGGGCGAGGTGAAGCTTTCTTT.

The J gene is TRBJ2-1, the V gene TRBV29-1; 16 bases map to TRBD2. The length of the CDR3 is 17 residues. Germline V gene sequence: CDR1 SQVTM, CDR2 ANQGSEA. V shed 8 bases, J shed 0 bases, and the junction held 7 bases outside the gene matches. This chain's CDR3 is CSSFGTSGGASYNEQFF. The CDR3 coding sequence is TGCAGCTCCTTTGGGACTAGCGGGGGGGCCTCCTACAATGAGCAGTTCTTC.

This clone was found a few times. J is TRBJ2-5 and V is TRBV12-3 or TRBV12-4, with D possibly being TRBD2 (5 bases). V gave up 2 bases and J gave up 4 bases, with 8 bases separating them. The CDR3 consists of 13 residues. DNA of the CDR3: TGTGCCAGCAGTTTAAGCGGTGTAGAGACCCAGTACTTC. Its protein product is CASSLSGVETQYF.

This clone was seen just once. The rearrangement links TRBV2 to TRBJ1-2; the D gene is possibly TRBD1 (6 bases). V lost 1 base and J lost 3, with 9 bases in between. The CDR3 is 14 amino acids. From germline, CDR1 is SNHLY and CDR2 FYNNEI. The CDR3 region is CASSEEHRDYGYTF. The CDR3 DNA follows: TGTGCCAGCAGTGAAGAACACAGGGACTATGGCTACACCTTC.

J is TRBJ1-1 and V is TRBV7-6, with D uncertain. There are 14 residues in the CDR3. CDR1 and CDR2 from the germline V gene are SGHVS and FNYEAQ. Trimming shortened V by 0 bases and J by 4 bases, and 9 bases separated the two germline ends. CDR3 sequence reads: CASSLAGRGTEAFF. The DNA of the CDR3 is TGTGCCAGCAGCTTAGCGGGGAGAGGCACTGAAGCTTTCTTT.

The chain has TRBV7-2 and TRBJ2-7; tentatively, D is TRBD1 (5 bases). Germline CDR1 reads SGHTA; CDR2 reads FQGNSA. Trimming removed 2 bases from V and 6 bases from J, with 11 bases in between. The length of the CDR3 is 13 residues. The CDR3 DNA sequence: TGTGCCAGCAGCTTAATGGCAGGGTTCGAGCAGTACTTC. This codes for CASSLMAGFEQYF.

This CDR3 reads CASTSGGVETQYF. CDR3 sequence (DNA): TGTGCCAGCACCTCCGGCGGAGTAGAGACCCAGTACTTC. The chain employs TRBV9 and TRBJ2-5; D remains unclear. From germline, CDR1 is SGDLS and CDR2 YYNGEE. V lost 6 bases to trimming and J lost 4 bases, with 13 bases between them. There are 13 residues in the CDR3.

The rearrangement links TRBV10-3 to TRBJ2-7; D possibly corresponds to TRBD1 (5 bases). This CDR3 contains 15 residues. Trimming removed 3 bases at V and 2 bases at J, with 14 bases between. Germline assignment: CDR1 ENHRY and CDR2 SYGVKD. This chain's CDR3 is CAISDKTASTYEQYF. CDR3 DNA sequence: TGTGCCATCAGTGATAAGACAGCTTCTACCTACGAGCAGTACTTC.

The V gene is TRBV2, the J gene TRBJ2-7; possible D gene TRBD1, 5 bases. Germline values: CDR1 SNHLY, CDR2 FYNNEI. Trimming took 2 bases from V and 4 from J, leaving 12 bases between them. This CDR3 has 14 residues. The DNA of the CDR3 is TGTGCCAGCAGTGAAACCCTGACAGAATACGAGCAGTACTTC. The encoded protein is CASSETLTEYEQYF.

V is TRBV6-5 and J is TRBJ2-1; 9 nucleotides agree with TRBD2. Per the germline V gene, CDR1 is MNHEY and CDR2 is SVGAGI. V was pared by 2 bases and J by 6 bases, with 8 bases of the junction left unmatched. This CDR3 contains 16 residues. CDR3 nucleotide sequence: TGTGCCAGCAGTTACGTTGCGGGGGGGCCTGGCAATGAGCAGTTCTTC. As protein: CASSYVAGGPGNEQFF.

This clone was detected only once. CDR3 sequence (DNA): TGCGCCAGCAGCTTGGAGACTGGCACCGGGGAGCTGTTTTTT. It yields the protein CASSLETGTGELFF. V gene TRBV5-1 combines with J gene TRBJ2-2; unclear D gene. This CDR3 has 14 amino acids. CDR1 is SGHRS, CDR2 YFSETQ, per germline. Trimming left V 0 bases short and J 4 bases short, with 7 bases between.

V usage is TRBV7-2 and J usage is TRBJ1-2, with 9 bases aligning to TRBD1. This CDR3 comprises 15 residues. Germline CDR1 is SGHTA and CDR2 is FQGNSA. V was pared by 1 base and J by 6 bases, with 6 bases of the junction left unmatched. CDR3 loop: CASSLGVGTGNGYTF. The CDR3 DNA reads TGTGCCAGCAGCTTAGGGGTCGGGACAGGGAATGGCTACACCTTC.

The V call is TRBV30, the J call TRBJ1-6; the match to TRBD1 covers 8 bases. Germline CDR1 GTSNPN, CDR2 SVGIG (reference sequence). V was clipped by 5 bases and J by 7 bases; unmatched bases: 4. The CDR3 extends over 13 amino acids. CDR3 in amino acids: CAWAGQENSPLHF. The CDR3 bases are TGTGCCTGGGCGGGACAGGAGAATTCACCCCTCCACTTT.

This chain joins TRBV6-5 and TRBJ1-2; possibly TRBD1 for D (5 bases). The CDR3 has 16 residues. The V end was cut by 0 bases, the J end by 4 bases, with 15 bases between. Germline V gene data show CDR1 as MNHEY and CDR2 as SVGAGI. The CDR3 loop is CASSYSRGRPLYGYTF. The CDR3 nucleotides are TGTGCCAGCAGTTACTCTCGGGGCAGGCCCCTCTATGGCTACACCTTC.